Described below is a single TCR beta chain sequence and its context. Germline assignment: CDR1 SGHDN and CDR2 FVKESK. Trimming pared 1 base from V and 4 bases from J, leaving 10 bases between. CDR3 length equals 14 residues. TCRdb passed the RT-PCR reads through MiXCR, listing each CDR3 protein once. The top ten hold about 35% of the sample, which has approximately 200,000 distinct CDR3 sequences, 35% to 50% seen once. This sample was included in a study of patients and donors after allogeneic stem cell transplantation. The receptor comes from a human donor who was either an allogeneic HSCT recipient or a stem cell or donor lymphocyte infusion donor (not recorded which). It is not recorded whose cells these are; they may come from a transplant donor. Sample: blood, either unsorted or a sorted T cell fraction (not recorded which). The chain couples TRBV14 to TRBJ1-1; D might be TRBD1 (5 bases). The CDR3 loop is CASSQAGSGTEAFF. As DNA, the CDR3 is TGTGCCAGCAGCCAAGCAGGGTCTGGCACTGAAGCTTTCTTT.